This TCR beta chain was recorded in a study of control samples from healthy donors and cancer patients. Libraries were prepared by immunoSEQ multiplex PCR; TCRdb keeps only in-frame clonotypes and omits some of them. The sample shows 120,000 to 150,000 clones, 80% to 95% of them seen only once. With 1 base removed from V and 2 bases from J, the gap between germline ends came to 6 bases. Germline V gene sequence: CDR1 MNHNS, CDR2 SASEGT. The CDR3 is 13 amino acids. The chain joins TRBV6-1 to TRBJ2-7; weak D call: TRBD2 (6 bases). The specimen was blood. This TCR was recovered from a man aged 25 to 45 in good health. DNA for the CDR3: TGTGCCAGCAGTGAAGGGAGGGCCTACGAGCAGTACTTC. Protein sequence: CASSEGRAYEQYF.